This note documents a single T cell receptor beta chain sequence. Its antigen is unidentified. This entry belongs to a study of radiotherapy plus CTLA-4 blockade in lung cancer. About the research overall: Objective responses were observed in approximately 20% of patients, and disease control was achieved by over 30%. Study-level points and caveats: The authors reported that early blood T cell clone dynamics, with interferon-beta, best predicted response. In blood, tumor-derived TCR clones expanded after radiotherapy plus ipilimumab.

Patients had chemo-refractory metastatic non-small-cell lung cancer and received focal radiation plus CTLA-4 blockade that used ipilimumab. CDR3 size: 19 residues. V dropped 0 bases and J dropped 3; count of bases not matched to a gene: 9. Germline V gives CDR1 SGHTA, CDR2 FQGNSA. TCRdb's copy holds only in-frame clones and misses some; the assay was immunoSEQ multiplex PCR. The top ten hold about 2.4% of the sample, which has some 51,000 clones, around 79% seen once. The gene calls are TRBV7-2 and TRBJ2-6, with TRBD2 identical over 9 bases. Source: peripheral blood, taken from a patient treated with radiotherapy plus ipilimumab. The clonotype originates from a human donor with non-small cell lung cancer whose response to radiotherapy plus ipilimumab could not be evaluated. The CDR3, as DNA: TGTGCCAGCAGCTTAGCCGTCGCGGGAGGGGTAATTGGGGCCAACGTCCTGACTTTC. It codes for CASSLAVAGGVIGANVLTF.